The T cell receptor beta chain under discussion was sequenced for a study of blood T cell repertoires in COVID-19. Sequencing used immunoSEQ multiplex PCR; TCRdb keeps in-frame clones, though not all of them. In the table there are under 300,000 clones, 75% to 90% of which are singletons. V was trimmed by 1 base and J by 5 bases, leaving 17 bases between them. From germline, CDR1 is LGHNA and CDR2 YNFKEQ. This CDR3 contains 17 residues. Sequencing input: peripheral blood. The V call is TRBV4-2, the J call TRBJ1-4, with D perhaps matching TRBD1 (6 bases). This receptor was obtained from a woman in her 40s who had recovered from COVID-19. The CDR3 DNA sequence: TGTGCCAGCAGCCAAGGGGCCCTCAGGGGCCCCAATGAAAAACTGTTTTTT. Amino acids: CASSQGALRGPNEKLFF.